This T cell receptor (beta chain) was recovered during a study of cytomegalovirus exposure and HLA in healthy donors. Study outcomes and limitations: The study put 160 or so TCR beta chains on its list as cytomegalovirus-associated. Presence/absence analyses took donor sequencing depth as roughly uniform.

As regards this clone: Its antigen is as yet unknown.

The PCR used 60 Vbeta and 13 Jbeta primers. Here immunoSEQ multiplex PCR was the method, and the copy in TCRdb shows in-frame clones only, minus some. The data show about 170,000 clones, with 76% seen just once and 0.65% to 0.95% held by the top ten. Between the trimmed V and J ends, which lost 0 bases and 5 bases, there was a span of 10 bases. Germline V gene lookup returns CDR1 MNHEY and CDR2 SVGAGI. This CDR3 spans 14 amino acids. The source material was PBMCs. This chain links TRBV6-5 with TRBJ1-2; weak D call: TRBD1 (6 bases). The sequence came from a female donor in good health and CMV-seronegative. The CDR3 DNA reads as TGTGCCAGCAGTTACTCGGGTCAGGGGTATGGCTACACCTTC. Amino acids: CASSYSGQGYGYTF.